The clone carrying this T cell receptor beta chain has a count of ten or more. Its matching antigen is unknown. The sample comes from a study of T-cell reconstitution after alpha-beta-depleted transplantation in children. Construction of the TCRbeta library involved unique molecular identifiers. A single record per CDR3 protein comes from TCRdb applying MiXCR to the PCR reads. The sample carries 500,000 or so distinct CDR3 sequences, about 10% recorded once. Trimming cost V 3 bases and J 4 bases; bases outside gene matches: 8. The CDR3 has 15 residues. Regarding the study as a whole: Several hundred graft clones that had expanded were reportedly the source of alpha-beta T cells about two months after transplant. Among T cells one year after transplant, newly produced cells accounted for most counts and diversity. High day-60 TCRbeta diversity in some patients came from surviving recipient T cells and thymic progenitors.

This TCR was sampled from a female patient between 2 and 15 years old who had a stem cell transplant for aplastic anemia, so the T cells may come from the graft donor. The chain carries TRBV12-3 or TRBV12-4 and TRBJ2-7, with 8 positions matching TRBD2. Specimen: PBMCs, mostly from graft donor cells, collected 180 days after TCRalphabeta/CD19-depleted stem cell transplant. The CDR3 DNA follows: TGTGCCAGCAGTTTCCTAGCGGGTGAAGCTTACGAGCAGTACGTC. It yields the protein CASSFLAGEAYEQYV.